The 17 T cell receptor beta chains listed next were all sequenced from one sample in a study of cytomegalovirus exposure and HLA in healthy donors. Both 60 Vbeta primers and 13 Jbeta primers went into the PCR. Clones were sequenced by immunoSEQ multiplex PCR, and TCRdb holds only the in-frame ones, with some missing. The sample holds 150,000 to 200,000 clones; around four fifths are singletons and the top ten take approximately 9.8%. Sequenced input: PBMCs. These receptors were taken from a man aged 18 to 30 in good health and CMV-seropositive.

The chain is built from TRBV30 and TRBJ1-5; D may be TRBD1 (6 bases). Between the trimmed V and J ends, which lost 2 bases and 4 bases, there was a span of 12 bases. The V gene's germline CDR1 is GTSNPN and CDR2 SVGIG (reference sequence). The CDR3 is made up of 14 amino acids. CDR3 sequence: CAWSLTGRNQPQHF. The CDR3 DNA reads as TGTGCCTGGAGTCTTACAGGGAGAAATCAGCCCCAGCATTTT.

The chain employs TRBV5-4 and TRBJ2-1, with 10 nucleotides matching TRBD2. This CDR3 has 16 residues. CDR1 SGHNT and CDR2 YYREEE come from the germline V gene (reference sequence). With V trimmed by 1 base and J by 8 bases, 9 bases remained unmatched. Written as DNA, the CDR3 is TGTGCCAGCAGCTTGTTCCTAGCGGGAGCGGTGGATGAGCAGTTCTTC. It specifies CASSLFLAGAVDEQFF.

CDR3: CASSSGTAHTDTQYF. The CDR3 DNA is TGTGCCAGCAGTTCTGGCACAGCTCACACAGATACGCAGTATTTT. This chain connects TRBV28 to TRBJ2-3; no clear D. The CDR3 length is 15 residues. The germline V and J ends were trimmed by 4 bases and 2 bases, with 13 bases remaining between them. Germline V gives CDR1 MDHEN, CDR2 SYDVKM. Full variable domain (missing parts from reference TRBV28 and TRBJ2-3): DVKVTQSSRYLVKRTGEKVFLECVQDMDHENMFWYRQDPGLGLRLIYFSYDVKMKEKGDIPEGYSVSREKKERFSLILESASTNQTSMYLCASSSGTAHTDTQYFGPGTRLTVL.

In DNA form, the CDR3 reads TGTGCCAGCAGCGGGCTAGTGGGGAGGAGCACAGATACGCAGTATTTT. It translates to CASSGLVGRSTDTQYF. V gene TRBV9 combines with J gene TRBJ2-3, with D perhaps TRBD2 (6 bases). Trimming shortened V by 3 bases and J by 0 bases, and 14 bases separated the two germline ends. From germline, CDR1 is SGDLS and CDR2 YYNGEE. The CDR3 is 16 residues long. The full variable domain, its missing parts supplied by reference TRBV9 and TRBJ2-3, is DSGVTQTPKHLITATGQRVTLRCSPRSGDLSVYWYQQSLDQGLQFLIQYYNGEERAKGNILERFSAQQFPDLHSELNLSSLELGDSALYFCASSGLVGRSTDTQYFGPGTRLTVL.

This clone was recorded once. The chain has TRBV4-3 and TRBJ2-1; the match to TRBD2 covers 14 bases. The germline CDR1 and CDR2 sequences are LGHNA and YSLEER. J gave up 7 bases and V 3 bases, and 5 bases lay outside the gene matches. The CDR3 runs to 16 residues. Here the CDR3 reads CASSHRLAGGGNEQFF. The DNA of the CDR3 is TGCGCCAGCAGCCACCGACTAGCGGGAGGGGGGAATGAGCAGTTCTTC.

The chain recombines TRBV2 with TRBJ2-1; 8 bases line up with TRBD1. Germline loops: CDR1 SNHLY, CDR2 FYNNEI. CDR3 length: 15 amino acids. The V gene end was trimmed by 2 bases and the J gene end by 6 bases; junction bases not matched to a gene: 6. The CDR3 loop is CASSEWAGGSNEQFF. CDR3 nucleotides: TGTGCCAGCAGTGAATGGGCAGGGGGCAGCAATGAGCAGTTCTTC.

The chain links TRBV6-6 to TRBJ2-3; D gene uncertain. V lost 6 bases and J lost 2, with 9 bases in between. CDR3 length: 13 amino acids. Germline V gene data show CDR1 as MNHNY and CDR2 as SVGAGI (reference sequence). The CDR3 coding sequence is TGTGCCAGCAGCGTTCAGGCCACAGATACGCAGTATTTT. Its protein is CASSVQATDTQYF.

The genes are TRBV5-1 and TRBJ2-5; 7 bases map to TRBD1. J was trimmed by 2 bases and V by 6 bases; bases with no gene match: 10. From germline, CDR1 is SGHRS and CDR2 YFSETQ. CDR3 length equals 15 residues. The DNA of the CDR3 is TGCGCCAGCACCCCCGGGGACAGTCTTCAAGAGACCCAGTACTTC. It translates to CASTPGDSLQETQYF.

The DNA for the CDR3 is TGTGCCAGCAGCTTGGGTGGGGAGATAGAGTACTTC. This codes for CASSLGGEIEYF. The rearrangement links TRBV5-6 to TRBJ2-7; D possibly corresponds to TRBD2 (5 bases). Germline assignment: CDR1 SGHDT and CDR2 YYEEEE. This CDR3 is built from 12 residues. V lost 0 bases and J lost 11, with 12 bases in between.

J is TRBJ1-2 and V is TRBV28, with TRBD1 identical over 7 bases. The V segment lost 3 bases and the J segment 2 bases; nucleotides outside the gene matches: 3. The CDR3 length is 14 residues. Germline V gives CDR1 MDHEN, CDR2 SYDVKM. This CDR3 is CASSLDRLNYGYTF. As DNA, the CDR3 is TGTGCCAGCAGTTTGGACAGGCTCAACTATGGCTACACCTTC.

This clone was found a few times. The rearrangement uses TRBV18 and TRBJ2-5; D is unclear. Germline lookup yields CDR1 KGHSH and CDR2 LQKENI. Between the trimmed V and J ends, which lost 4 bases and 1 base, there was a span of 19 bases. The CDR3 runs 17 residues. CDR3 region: CASSQIVPEQIQETQYF. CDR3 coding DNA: TGTGCCAGCTCACAAATCGTCCCGGAACAGATCCAAGAGACCCAGTACTTC.

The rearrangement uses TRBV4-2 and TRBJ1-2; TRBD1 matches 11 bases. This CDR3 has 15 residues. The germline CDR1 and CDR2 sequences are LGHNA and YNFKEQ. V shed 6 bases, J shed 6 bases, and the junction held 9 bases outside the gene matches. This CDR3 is CASREVGGQGDGYTF. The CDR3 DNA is TGTGCCAGCAGAGAAGTGGGGGGACAGGGGGATGGCTACACCTTC.

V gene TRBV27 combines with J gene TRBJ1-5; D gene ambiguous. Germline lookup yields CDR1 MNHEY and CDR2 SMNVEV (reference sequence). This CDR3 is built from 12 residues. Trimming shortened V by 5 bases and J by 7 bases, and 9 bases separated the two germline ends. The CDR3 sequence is CASSPGRQPQHF. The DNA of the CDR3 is TGTGCCAGCAGTCCCGGTAGACAGCCCCAGCATTTT.

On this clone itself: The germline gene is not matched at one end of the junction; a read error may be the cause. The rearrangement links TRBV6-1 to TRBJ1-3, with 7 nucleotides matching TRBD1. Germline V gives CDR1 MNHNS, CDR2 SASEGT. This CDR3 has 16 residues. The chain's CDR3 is CASSQATGWSGNTIYF. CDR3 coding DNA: TGTGCCAGCAGTCAAGCGACAGGGTGGTCTGGAAACACCATATATTTT.

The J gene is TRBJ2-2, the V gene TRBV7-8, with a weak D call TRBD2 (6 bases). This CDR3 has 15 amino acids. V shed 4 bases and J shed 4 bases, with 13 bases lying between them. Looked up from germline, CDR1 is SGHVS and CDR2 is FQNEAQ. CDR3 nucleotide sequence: TGTGCCAGCAGCTGGGTGACTAGTGGCACCGGGGAGCTGTTTTTT. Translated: CASSWVTSGTGELFF.

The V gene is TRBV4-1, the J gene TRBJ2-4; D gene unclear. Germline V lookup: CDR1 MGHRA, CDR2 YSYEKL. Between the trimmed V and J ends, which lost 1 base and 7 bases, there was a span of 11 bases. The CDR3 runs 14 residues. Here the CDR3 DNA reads TGCGCCAGCAGCCAAGTACGGTCCCCGAACATTCAGTACTTC. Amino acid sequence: CASSQVRSPNIQYF.

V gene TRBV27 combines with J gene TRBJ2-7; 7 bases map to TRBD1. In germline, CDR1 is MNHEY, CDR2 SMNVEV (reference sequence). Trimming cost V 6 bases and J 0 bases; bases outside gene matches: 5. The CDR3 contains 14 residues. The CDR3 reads CASSPGTASYEQYF. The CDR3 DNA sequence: TGTGCCAGCAGCCCCGGGACAGCCTCCTACGAGCAGTACTTC.